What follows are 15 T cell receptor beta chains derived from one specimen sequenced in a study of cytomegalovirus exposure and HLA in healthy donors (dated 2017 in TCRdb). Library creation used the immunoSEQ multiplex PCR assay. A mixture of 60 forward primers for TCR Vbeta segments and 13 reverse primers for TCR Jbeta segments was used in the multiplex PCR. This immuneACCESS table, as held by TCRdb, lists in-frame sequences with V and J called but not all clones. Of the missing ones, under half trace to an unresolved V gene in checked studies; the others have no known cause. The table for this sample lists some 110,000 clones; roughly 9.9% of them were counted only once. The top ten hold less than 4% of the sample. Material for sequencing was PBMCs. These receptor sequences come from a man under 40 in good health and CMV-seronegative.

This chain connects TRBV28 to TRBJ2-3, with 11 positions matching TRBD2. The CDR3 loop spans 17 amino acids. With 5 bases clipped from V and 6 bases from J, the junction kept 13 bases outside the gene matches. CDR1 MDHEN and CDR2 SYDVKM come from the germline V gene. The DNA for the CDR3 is TGTGCCAGCAGTCCGCGGCGTAGCGGGAGGGTCCGGGATACGCAGTATTTT. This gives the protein CASSPRRSGRVRDTQYF.

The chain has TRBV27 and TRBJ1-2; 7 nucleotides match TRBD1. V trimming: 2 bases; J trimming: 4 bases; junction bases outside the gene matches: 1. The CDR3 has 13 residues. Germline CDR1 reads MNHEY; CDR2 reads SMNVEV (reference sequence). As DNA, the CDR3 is TGTGCCAGCAGTTTAAACAGGGGCTATGGCTACACCTTC. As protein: CASSLNRGYGYTF.

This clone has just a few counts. CDR3 sequence (DNA): TGTGCCAGCAGTCTCTCTAGCGGGGACCCCTACAATGAGCAGTTCTTC. Translated, it gives CASSLSSGDPYNEQFF. The J gene is TRBJ2-1, the V gene TRBV2, with 9 bases lining up with TRBD2. This CDR3 is built from 16 residues. Germline V CDR1 and CDR2: SNHLY, FYNNEI. Trimming removed 5 bases from V and 2 bases from J; junction bases left unmatched: 7.

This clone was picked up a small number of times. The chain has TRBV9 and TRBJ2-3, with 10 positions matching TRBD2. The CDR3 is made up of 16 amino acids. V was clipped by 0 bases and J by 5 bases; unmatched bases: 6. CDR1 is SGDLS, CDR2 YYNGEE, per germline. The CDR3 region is CASSVGLAGEGDTQYF. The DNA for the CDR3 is TGTGCCAGCAGCGTAGGGCTAGCGGGAGAGGGAGATACGCAGTATTTT.

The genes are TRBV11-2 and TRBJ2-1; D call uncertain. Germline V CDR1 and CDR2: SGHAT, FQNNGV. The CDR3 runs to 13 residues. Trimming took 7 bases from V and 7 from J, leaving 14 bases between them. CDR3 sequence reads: CASKPRPDNEQFF. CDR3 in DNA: TGTGCCAGCAAACCTAGGCCGGATAATGAGCAGTTCTTC.

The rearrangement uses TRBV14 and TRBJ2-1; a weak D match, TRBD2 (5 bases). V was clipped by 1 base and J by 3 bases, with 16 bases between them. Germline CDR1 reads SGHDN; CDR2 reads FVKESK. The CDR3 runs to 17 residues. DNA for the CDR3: TGTGCCAGCAGCCAAGTTGTGTACGCTGGGAGCTACAATGAGCAGTTCTTC. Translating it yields CASSQVVYAGSYNEQFF.

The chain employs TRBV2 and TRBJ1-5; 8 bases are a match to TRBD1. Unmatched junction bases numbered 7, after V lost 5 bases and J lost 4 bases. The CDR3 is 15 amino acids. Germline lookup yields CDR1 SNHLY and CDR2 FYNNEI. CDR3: CASSPGQGRNQPQHF. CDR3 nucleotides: TGTGCCAGCAGTCCAGGACAGGGTCGGAATCAGCCCCAGCATTTT.

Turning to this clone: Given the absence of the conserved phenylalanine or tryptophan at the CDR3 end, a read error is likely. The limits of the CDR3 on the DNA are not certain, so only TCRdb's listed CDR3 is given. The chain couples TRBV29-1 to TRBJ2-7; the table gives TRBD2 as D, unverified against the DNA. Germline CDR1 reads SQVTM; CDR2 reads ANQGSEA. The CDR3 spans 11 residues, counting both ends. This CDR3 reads CSVGWGTTLDL.

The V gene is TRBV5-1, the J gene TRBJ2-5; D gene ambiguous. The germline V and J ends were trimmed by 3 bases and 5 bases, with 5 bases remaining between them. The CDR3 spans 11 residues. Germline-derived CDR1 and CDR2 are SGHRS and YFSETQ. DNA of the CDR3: TGCGCCAGCAGCTGGGCGGAGACCCAGTACTTC. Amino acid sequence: CASSWAETQYF.

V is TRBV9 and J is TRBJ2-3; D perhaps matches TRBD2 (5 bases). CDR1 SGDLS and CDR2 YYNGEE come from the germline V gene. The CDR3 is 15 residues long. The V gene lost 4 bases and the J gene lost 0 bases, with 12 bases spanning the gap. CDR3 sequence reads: CASSPSGLSTDTQYF. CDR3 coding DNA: TGTGCCAGCAGCCCCAGCGGACTTAGCACAGATACGCAGTATTTT. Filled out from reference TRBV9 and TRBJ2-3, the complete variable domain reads DSGVTQTPKHLITATGQRVTLRCSPRSGDLSVYWYQQSLDQGLQFLIQYYNGEERAKGNILERFSAQQFPDLHSELNLSSLELGDSALYFCASSPSGLSTDTQYFGPGTRLTVL.

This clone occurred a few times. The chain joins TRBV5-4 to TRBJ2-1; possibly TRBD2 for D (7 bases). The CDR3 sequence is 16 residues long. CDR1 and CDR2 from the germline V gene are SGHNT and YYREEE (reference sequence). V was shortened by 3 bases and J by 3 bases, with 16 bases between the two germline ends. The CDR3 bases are TGTGCCAGCAGCTGGGGGGGCGGGGGTAGCTACAATGAGCAGTTCTTC. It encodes CASSWGGGGSYNEQFF.

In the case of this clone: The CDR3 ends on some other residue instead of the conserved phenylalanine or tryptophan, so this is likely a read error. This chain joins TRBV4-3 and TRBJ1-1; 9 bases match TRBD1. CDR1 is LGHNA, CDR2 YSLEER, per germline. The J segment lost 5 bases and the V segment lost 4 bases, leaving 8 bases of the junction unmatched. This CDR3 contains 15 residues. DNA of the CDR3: TGCGCCAGCAGCCGGGGACAGGGTACGAAAACTGAAGCTTTCTTG. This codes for CASSRGQGTKTEAFL.

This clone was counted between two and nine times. This CDR3 reads CASNRGPGETQYF. The CDR3 nucleotides read TGCGCCAGTAACAGGGGGCCGGGGGAGACCCAGTACTTC. The chain joins TRBV5-1 to TRBJ2-5; TRBD1 matches at 9 bases. There are 13 residues in the CDR3. Germline V CDR1 and CDR2: SGHRS, YFSETQ. J lost 5 bases, V lost 8 bases, and 7 bases had no gene match. Variable domain in full (rest from reference TRBV5-1 and TRBJ2-5): KAGVTQTPRYLIKTRGQQVTLSCSPISGHRSVSWYQQTPGQGLQFLFEYFSETQRNKGNFPGRFSGRQFSNSRSEMNVSTLELGDSALYLCASNRGPGETQYFGPGTRLLVL.

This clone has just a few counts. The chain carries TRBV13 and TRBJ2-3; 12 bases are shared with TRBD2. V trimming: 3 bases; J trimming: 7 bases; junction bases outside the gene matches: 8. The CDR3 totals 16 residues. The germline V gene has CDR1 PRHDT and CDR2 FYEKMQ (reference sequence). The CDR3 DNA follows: TGTGCCAGCAGCTTTTTGGCGACTAGCGGGGGACATACGCAGTATTTT. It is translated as CASSFLATSGGHTQYF.

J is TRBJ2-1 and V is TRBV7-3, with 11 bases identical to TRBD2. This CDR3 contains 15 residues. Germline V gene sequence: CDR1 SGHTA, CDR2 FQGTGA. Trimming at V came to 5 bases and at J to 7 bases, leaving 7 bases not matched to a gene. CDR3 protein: CASSTTSGRNNEQFF. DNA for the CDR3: TGTGCCAGCAGCACTACTAGCGGGAGAAATAATGAGCAGTTCTTC.